What follows is one TCR beta chain and its context. Primed by a sample-barcoded 5' primer and a J-beta primer mix, a second PCR proceeded for roughly 7 to 11 cycles. Every sample gave at least 2.5 million paired-end reads containing CDR3. One entry per CDR3 protein results from TCRdb running MiXCR on the 5' RACE reads. The table lists over 1.5 million distinct CDR3 sequences, around half of them singletons. The data originate from a study of blood T cells in healthy people across ages. The origin of this receptor is a woman aged 40 to 50 in good health. Input material: blood.

The DNA for the CDR3 is TGTGCCAGCAGCCTACAGGGGGCAGAGGGCAAAAACATTCAGTACTTC. It yields the protein CASSLQGAEGKNIQYF. V gene TRBV7-9 combines with J gene TRBJ2-7; 9 bases fit TRBD1. The last part of the DNA fits TRBJ2-4 better; the J call may be wrong. The CDR3 loop spans 16 amino acids. Germline CDR1 SEHNR, CDR2 FQNEAQ (reference sequence).